This TCR beta chain was captured in a study of cytomegalovirus exposure and HLA in healthy donors (dated by TCRdb to between 2016 and 2019). A note on the overall study: An earlier analysis of about 530 of the donors reported about 260 Gb of sequence data and 117 million unique TCR beta sequences obtained from 180 million or so T cells. Roughly 290 gigabases of sequencing data and roughly 81 million unique TCR sequences made up an early release that covered around 640 HLA-typed donors. Of the 398 genotyped donors, 75% to 85% were placed in the genetic ancestry cluster associated with self-reported Caucasian donors. The study was designed to test whether signatures of past pathogen exposure could be identified by cataloging public T cell receptors. The study profiled the T cell repertoires of about 640 subjects by immunosequencing and related them to cytomegalovirus serostatus. In addition to the first cohort of several hundred subjects, a separate validation cohort of approximately 130 different subjects was used. High-throughput TCR immunosequencing, statistical association of individual TCRs with disease status, and machine learning were combined to predict cytomegalovirus infection status. To study patterns of TCR occurrence, a later analysis re-analyzed previously published TCR beta repertoires from more than 550 donors and added high-resolution HLA genotyping. Rather than using new phenotypic data, the later analysis identified candidate immune exposures from TCR beta sequences and from how often those sequences occurred across donors. In an earlier analysis of 500 to 650 of the donors, high-throughput TCR beta sequencing was used to judge whether each TCR beta V gene segment behaved as functional or pseudogenic. Donor age, sex, ethnicity and CMV serostatus were compiled together with the repertoire data. In a later genetic analysis, genome-wide SNP genotypes for about three fifths of the roughly 670 donors were used, and that subset was treated as a discovery cohort. All discovery cohort repertoires had been generated using a single sequencing platform. HLA typing included class I and class II loci at four-digit resolution. The number of donors typed differed by locus, with about 629-640 for A, B, C, DRB1 and DQB1, roughly 520 for DQA1, 600 to 610 for DPA1, and about 450 for DPB1. Five DR-DQ haplotypes were handled as single units for association and clustering because linkage in the cohort was strong. Across about 380 genotyped donors of the cohort, an average of 235,054 unique TCR beta nucleotide sequences per donor were sequenced, and 15% to 20% of those sequences were non-productive. The investigation overall reported the following: The classifier was reported to diagnose cytomegalovirus status with high specificity and sensitivity in both the original cohort and the validation cohort. A further reported finding was that TCR beta sequences accurately predicted the HLA-A and HLA-B alleles for most subjects in the first cohort. A later analysis found that most CMV-associated TCR beta chains appeared HLA-restricted, with HLA associations seemingly driven largely by CMV exposure. In a later analysis, several top co-occurrence clusters were reported to appear linked to parvovirus B19, influenza, CMV and Epstein-Barr virus. Approximately 18 rarely observed V segments, including chromosome 9 orphons, were excluded from the earlier analysis of approximately 500 of the donors because counts were too low. Presence/absence analyses assumed roughly uniform sequencing depth across donors, an assumption that may not hold. When HLA alleles, especially DR and DQ, strongly co-occurred, TCR associations were difficult to assign to individual alleles. Compared with equally common non-associated chains, HLA-associated TCR beta chains in a later analysis were more clonally expanded and had lower generation probabilities. A later genetic analysis associated a missense DCLRE1C variant with V-gene and J-gene trimming of TCR beta chains, and an independent cohort replicated the association. Because HLA typing was unavailable for some donors at each locus, only the typed subset was used in association tests. A later genetic analysis reported fewer N-insertions in productive TCRs among donors in an Asian-associated ancestry cluster than the roughly 690-donor mean. A total of around 150 TCR beta chains were listed by the study as associated with cytomegalovirus. In this cohort, only TCR beta chains were sequenced, and detectable features were limited by the absence of alpha or paired-chain data. A cluster of highly shared sequence variants was judged likely to represent a technical artifact of the sequencing pipeline. An earlier analysis of approximately 540 of the donors showed that most TCR beta V segments appeared in productive rearrangements either about 90% or about 30% of the time, which broadly matched IMGT annotations. Immune exposure information for the cohort was limited to CMV serostatus. It was suggested by the authors that the approach could potentially be generalized to other disease states and immunological phenotypes. Most TCR sequences were observed very rarely across donors, whereas some public TCRs were present in many individuals. Specific HLA alleles were associated with 15,000 to 20,000 TCR beta sequences at a false discovery rate of 0.05 in a later analysis. A few of the identified cytomegalovirus-associated TCR beta chains were confirmed in vitro to be specific for cytomegalovirus antigens. Because the 87-base-pair reads could not distinguish some IMGT-functional V segments, including TRBV6-2 and TRBV6-3, those segments were excluded. A later analysis found that TCR association rates varied across HLA loci, with DRB1 alleles showing the most associated TCRs and HLA-C alleles the fewest. Linkage disequilibrium might explain the correlated functional status among segregating V segments, but an unknown experimental factor could not be excluded.

The cohort was made up of roughly 670 healthy bone marrow donors. Cohort members were all nominally healthy when sampled, although unrecorded immune exposures were likely present. The donor was CMV seronegative and belonged to the group of 352 seronegative cohort members. Each donor provided a peripheral blood sample, and peripheral blood mononuclear cells were used for TCR beta sequencing. The Qiagen DNeasy Blood Extraction Kit was used to extract genomic DNA from the blood cell samples. This clone turned up a few times. The specificity of this receptor is unknown. Qualities for individual bases were not recorded, and no much larger clone is one base off. V is trimmed back by 0 bases and J by 7 bases, and the junction contains 5 bases that no gene match accounts for. CDR1 and CDR2, looked up from the germline V gene, are ENHRY and SYGVKD. Including cysteine and phenylalanine, the CDR3 has 14 amino acids. Only the CDR3 DNA stays, 42 bases, in frame from base 1.

Library construction relied on the immunoSEQ multiplex PCR assay. For the multiplex PCR, a mixture combining 60 forward primers for TCR Vbeta segments and 13 reverse primers for TCR Jbeta segments was used. The CDR3 region of rearranged TCR beta genes was amplified from genomic DNA by a multiplex PCR assay. The Illumina HiSeq System was used to sequence the amplified TCR beta libraries as 87-base-pair reads. The source study handled its data this way. Across the roughly 600 repertoires, a later analysis counted approximately 75 million unique TCR beta chains, around 10 million of which were shared by at least two donors. Raw reads were error-corrected and collapsed into unique sequences by a nearest-neighbor algorithm in which closely related sequences were merged to remove PCR and sequencing errors. To assign V, D and J gene segments, CDR3 sequences were aligned to IMGT reference sequences. Each retained sequence needed at least a six-nucleotide match to both a V gene segment and a J gene segment. A rearrangement was called productive if the CDR3 had no stop codons and remained in frame with V and J, and every other rearrangement was called non-productive. Following IMGT convention, CDR3 was defined as the stretch from the second conserved V-encoded cysteine up to the conserved J-encoded phenylalanine. In an earlier analysis of roughly 580 of the donors, sequences lacking an unambiguous match to a single V gene segment were excluded. In an earlier analysis of several hundred of the donors, V segments were called functional above 56.7% productive rearrangements and were called segregating when the between-donor standard deviation exceeded 5%. A statistical classification framework was built to diagnose cytomegalovirus status from the catalog of TCR beta chain sequences. V and J gene assignment, in a later analysis, came from comparing TCR nucleotide sequences with IMGT/GENE-DB human TR gene sequences. The TCRdist pipeline was used in a later analysis to assign CDR3 sequences and most-parsimonious VDJ recombination scenarios. In a later analysis, every TCR beta chain was defined by the combination of its CDR3 amino acid sequence and its V-gene family, and reads without a unique V-gene family were dropped. A later analysis removed nearly 600 highly shared, low-generation-probability nucleotide sequences to deal with suspected cross-contamination and a sequencing artifact. In a later analysis, a clonal expansion index was calculated for each public chain from normalized within-repertoire ranks of inferred template counts. Generation probabilities in a later analysis came from a VDJ recombination model fitted to out-of-frame rearrangements, and those results were checked against IGoR. In a later analysis, hypergeometric tests were used to score TCR-TCR, TCR-HLA and TCR-CMV co-occurrence, with a repertoire-size bias correction applied to TCR pairs. To estimate false discovery rates, a later analysis permuted the HLA or CMV assignments 20 times. A later analysis grouped co-occurring TCRs with DBSCAN, adding TCRdist sequence similarity when clustering within HLA-allele-positive subsets. For co-occurrence clustering, repertoires with fewer than 30,000 or more than 120,000 public chains were excluded, along with 4 to 6 repertoires with anomalous nucleotide sharing. TCRdb limited this immuneACCESS table to in-frame rearrangements with V and J called. A share of clones is missing; checked studies link under half to unresolved V genes, and the rest is unexplained. V, J and clone size were drawn from that table, and D and trimming were deduced from the DNA. Here the sample has about 150,000 clones; roughly 78% occur a single time. Around 3.3% of the sample is taken by the ten largest.

Material for sequencing was PBMCs. The rearranged chain carries TRBV10-3 and TRBJ1-2; 7 bases in between match TRBD1. This receptor was obtained from a woman aged 35 to 49 in good health and CMV-seronegative. The CDR3 loop reads CAISESDRSAGYTF. DNA sequence: TGTGCCATCAGTGAGTCGGACAGGAGCGCTGGCTACACCTTC.